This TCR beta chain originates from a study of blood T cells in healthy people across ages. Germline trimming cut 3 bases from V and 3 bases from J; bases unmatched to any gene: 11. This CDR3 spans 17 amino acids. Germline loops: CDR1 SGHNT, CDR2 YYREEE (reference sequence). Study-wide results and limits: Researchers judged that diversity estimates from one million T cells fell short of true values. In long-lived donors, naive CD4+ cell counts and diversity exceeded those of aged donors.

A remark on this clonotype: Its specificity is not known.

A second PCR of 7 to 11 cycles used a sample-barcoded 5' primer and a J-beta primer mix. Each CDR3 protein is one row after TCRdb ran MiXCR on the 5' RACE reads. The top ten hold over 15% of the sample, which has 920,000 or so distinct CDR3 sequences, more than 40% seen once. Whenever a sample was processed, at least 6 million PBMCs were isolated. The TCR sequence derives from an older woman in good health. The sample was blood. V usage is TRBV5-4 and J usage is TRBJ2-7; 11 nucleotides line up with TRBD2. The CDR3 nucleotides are TGTGCCAGCAGCTCTTGGGGAACTAGCGGGAGAAGCTACGAGCAGTACTTC. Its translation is CASSSWGTSGRSYEQYF. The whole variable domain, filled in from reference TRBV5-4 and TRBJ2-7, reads ETGVTQSPTHLIKTRGQQVTLRCSSQSGHNTVSWYQQALGQGPQFIFQYYREEENGRGNFPPRFSGLQFPNYSSELNVNALELDDSALYLCASSSWGTSGRSYEQYFGPGTRLTVT.